The 20 T cell receptor beta chains listed next were all sequenced from one sample in a study of blood T cell repertoires in COVID-19. Clones were sequenced by immunoSEQ multiplex PCR, and TCRdb holds only the in-frame ones, with some missing. The sample lists 100,000 to 150,000 clones; roughly three quarters were seen once. Material for sequencing was peripheral blood. The receptors derive from a man aged 40-49 years with active or convalescent COVID-19.

This clone was detected only once. One end of the junction varies from germline; a read error may be responsible. The V and J genes are TRBV5-1 and TRBJ2-7, with a possible D match to TRBD2 (6 bases). This CDR3 comprises 13 residues. The germline V gene encodes CDR1 SGHRS and CDR2 YFSETQ. The CDR3 region is CASSLAEGTGPSF. CDR3 coding DNA: TGCGCCAGCAGCTTGGCGGAGGGAACCGGACCTAGCTTC.

This rearrangement joins TRBV11-2 to TRBJ2-5; 14 positions match TRBD2. The CDR3 extends over 13 amino acids. The trim removed 1 base at V and 14 bases at J, leaving 3 bases unmatched. CDR1 and CDR2 (germline): SGHAT, FQNNGV. CDR3 in amino acids: CASSLGTSGRLYF. The CDR3 DNA reads as TGTGCCAGCAGCTTAGGGACTAGCGGGAGGCTTTACTTC.

On this clone: This CDR3 is also generated by other DNA sequences in the sample. The V call is TRBV19, the J call TRBJ2-6; D uncertain. The V gene lost 3 bases and the J gene lost 0 bases, with 6 bases spanning the gap. Germline loops: CDR1 LNHDA, CDR2 SQIVND (reference sequence). The CDR3 contains 15 residues. Here the CDR3 DNA reads TGTGCCAGTAGTATTCCAGGCTCTGGGGCCAACGTCCTGACTTTC. Its translation is CASSIPGSGANVLTF.

The CDR3 DNA reads TGTGCCACCAGTGAGGAGGACCACTATCAGCCCCAGCATTTT. It encodes CATSEEDHYQPQHF. This rearrangement joins TRBV24-1 to TRBJ1-5; D remains unclear. Trimming cost V 4 bases and J 5 bases, with 11 bases left between them. CDR1 and CDR2 (germline): KGHDR, SFDVKD. CDR3 length: 14 amino acids.

The chain carries TRBV10-2 and TRBJ2-1; D may be TRBD1 (5 bases). There are 14 residues in the CDR3. Germline CDR1 is WSHSY and CDR2 is SAAADI. The V end lost 2 bases, the J end lost 8 bases, and 13 bases lay between the germline ends. The CDR3 reads CASSEPFRVDEQFF. The DNA for the CDR3 is TGCGCCAGCAGTGAGCCTTTCAGGGTGGATGAGCAGTTCTTC.

This clone has more than one count but fewer than ten. The chain has TRBV19 and TRBJ2-1, with D hard to call. Germline loops: CDR1 LNHDA, CDR2 SQIVND (reference sequence). Trimming took 3 bases from V and 9 from J, leaving 15 bases between them. This CDR3 has 14 residues. As DNA, the CDR3 is TGTGCCAGTAGTATTGGTCCCACTTCGAGTGAGCAGTTCTTC. Translated, it gives CASSIGPTSSEQFF.

This clone was picked up one time. The V call is TRBV9, the J call TRBJ2-1, with 13 bases lining up with TRBD2. The V gene end was trimmed by 4 bases and the J gene end by 4 bases; junction bases not matched to a gene: 11. This CDR3 region has 18 residues. From germline, CDR1 is SGDLS and CDR2 YYNGEE. DNA of the CDR3: TGTGCCAGCAGCAACTTCGGGACTAGCGGGGATAGGTACAATGAGCAGTTCTTC. Encoded protein: CASSNFGTSGDRYNEQFF.

V is TRBV14 and J is TRBJ1-2; D may be TRBD1 (6 bases). Per the germline V gene, CDR1 is SGHDN and CDR2 is FVKESK. Trimming took 1 base from V and 7 from J, leaving 10 bases between them. The CDR3 runs 13 residues. The CDR3: CASSQVGAGGYTF. The CDR3, as DNA: TGTGCCAGCAGCCAAGTGGGGGCCGGTGGCTACACCTTC.

V usage is TRBV30 and J usage is TRBJ1-4, with TRBD1 matching 7 bases. The V segment lost 0 bases and the J segment 6 bases; nucleotides outside the gene matches: 7. The CDR3 spans 15 residues. Per germline, CDR1 GTSNPN and CDR2 SVGIG (reference sequence). DNA of the CDR3: TGTGCCTGGAGTGTTAAGACAGGGCGGGATGAAAAACTGTTTTTT. Translated, it gives CAWSVKTGRDEKLFF.

J is TRBJ2-4 and V is TRBV19; TRBD2 matches at 7 bases. CDR1 is LNHDA, CDR2 SQIVND, per germline (reference sequence). CDR3 size: 16 residues. Losses at the gene ends were 3 bases for V and 0 bases for J; bases not matched to a gene: 5. This CDR3 is CASSIRGELAKNIQYF. CDR3 bases: TGTGCCAGTAGTATTCGGGGGGAATTAGCCAAAAACATTCAGTACTTC.

The genes are TRBV7-3 and TRBJ1-2, with 7 bases lining up with TRBD1. Germline V gene sequence: CDR1 SGHTA, CDR2 FQGTGA. CDR3 length: 11 amino acids. With 6 bases clipped from V and 6 bases from J, the junction kept 1 base outside the gene matches. The CDR3 here is CASSTGDGYTF. CDR3 nucleotides: TGTGCCAGCAGTACAGGGGATGGCTACACCTTC.

The V and J genes are TRBV18 and TRBJ1-4, with TRBD1 identical over 7 bases. The CDR3 runs to 16 residues. Trimming cost V 0 bases and J 7 bases; bases outside gene matches: 8. CDR1 KGHSH and CDR2 LQKENI come from the germline V gene. The CDR3 sequence is CASSPPVRQGGEKLFF. The CDR3 DNA follows: TGTGCCAGCTCACCACCGGTCCGACAGGGAGGTGAAAAACTGTTTTTT.

The V gene is TRBV7-2, the J gene TRBJ2-1; a possible D gene is TRBD2 (5 bases). Germline CDR1 is SGHTA and CDR2 is FQGNSA. This CDR3 spans 15 amino acids. Trimming removed 0 bases at V and 2 bases at J, with 8 bases between. The CDR3 DNA is TGTGCCAGCAGCTTAGCGTGGACTCCCTACAATGAGCAGTTCTTC. Translated: CASSLAWTPYNEQFF.

CDR3 residues: CASSIQGAYEQYF. Written as DNA, the CDR3 is TGTGCCAGTAGTATCCAGGGGGCCTACGAGCAGTACTTC. This chain joins TRBV19 and TRBJ2-7; 7 bases fit TRBD1. The junction had 1 base not matched to a gene; V was cut back by 3 bases and J by 2 bases. The CDR3 has 13 amino acids. CDR1 LNHDA and CDR2 SQIVND come from the germline V gene (reference sequence).

The table lists this clone with a count of one. The V and J genes are TRBV24-1 and TRBJ2-7; D possibly corresponds to TRBD2 (5 bases). V dropped 0 bases and J dropped 3 bases, with 11 bases sitting between them. There are 15 residues in the CDR3. Germline assignment: CDR1 KGHDR and CDR2 SFDVKD. CDR3: CATSDLGGGGYEQYF. CDR3 in DNA: TGTGCCACCAGTGATTTGGGCGGAGGCGGCTACGAGCAGTACTTC.

The chain has TRBV29-1 and TRBJ2-1; 9 nucleotides agree with TRBD2. The CDR3 covers 12 residues. V was pared by 5 bases and J by 5 bases, with 1 base of the junction left unmatched. The germline CDR1 and CDR2 sequences are SQVTM and ANQGSEA. CDR3 sequence reads: CSVRLADNEQFF. CDR3 bases: TGCAGCGTTAGACTAGCGGACAATGAGCAGTTCTTC.

The chain uses TRBV21-1 and TRBJ2-1; the table's TRBD2 call for D was not verified on the DNA. TRBV21-1 is recorded as a pseudogene. This CDR3 region has 14 residues. The CDR3: CASSKGLSASEQFF. The CDR3 region has the DNA TGTGCCAGCAGCAAAGGTCTCAGCGCAAGTGAGCAGTTCTTC.

The chain uses TRBV24-1 and TRBJ1-5, with 7 bases identical to TRBD1. Germline assignment: CDR1 KGHDR and CDR2 SFDVKD. The CDR3 is 13 amino acids. The J segment lost 1 base and the V segment lost 10 bases, leaving 3 bases of the junction unmatched. CDR3 protein: CATTRGSNQPQHF. The CDR3, as DNA: TGTGCCACGACCAGGGGGAGCAATCAGCCCCAGCATTTT.

This rearrangement joins TRBV19 to TRBJ1-5; D not certain. V shed 6 bases and J shed 4 bases, with 10 bases lying between them. CDR1 is LNHDA and CDR2 is SQIVND in the germline V gene (reference sequence). The CDR3 length is 13 residues. Written as DNA, the CDR3 is TGTGCCAGTAGGAGGGAAGGAAATCAGCCCCAGCATTTT. This translates into CASRREGNQPQHF.

The chain recombines TRBV6-6 with TRBJ1-1; the D gene is possibly TRBD1 (6 bases). Trimming took off 7 bases at V and 8 bases at J, with 11 bases between the two ends. CDR3 length: 11 amino acids. CDR1 MNHNY and CDR2 SVGAGI come from the germline V gene (reference sequence). The CDR3 nucleotides read TGTGCCAGCACTATCGGGACAGAAGCTTTCTTT. Translated: CASTIGTEAFF.